The clone carrying this T cell receptor (beta chain) was detected many times. This record belongs to a study of identical twins. The CDR3 is 17 residues long. V trimming: 2 bases; J trimming: 0 bases; junction bases outside the gene matches: 5. TCRdb re-called the 5' RACE reads with MiXCR, one entry per CDR3 protein. The sample lists approximately 220,000 distinct CDR3 sequences, about a tenth occurring once. Sequencing input: memory (CD45RO+) T cells sorted from blood. The TCR was taken from a woman between 18 and 29 years old in good health. The genes are TRBV12-3 or TRBV12-4 and TRBJ2-3; TRBD2 agrees at 10 bases. In DNA form, the CDR3 reads TGTGCCAGCAGTTTACGGACTAGCGGCCATAGCACAGATACGCAGTATTTT. Its translation is CASSLRTSGHSTDTQYF.